Included here is one T cell receptor beta chain sequence, with context. How the authors handled the data: Nucleated cell number was recorded as an estimate derived from reference gene primer amplification. Libraries were prepared by immunoSEQ multiplex PCR; TCRdb keeps only in-frame clonotypes and omits some of them. V and J calls and clone size come straight from that table; D and trimming were deduced from the DNA. The sample lists around 100,000 clones; roughly 90% were seen once. The data stem from a study of blood T cell repertoires in COVID-19. V lost 4 bases and J lost 0, with 11 bases in between. Germline values: CDR1 SGHRS, CDR2 YFSETQ. The CDR3 extends over 16 amino acids.

The chain carries TRBV5-1 and TRBJ2-6, with no clear D. This sequence originates from an elderly woman in a cohort sampled during active COVID-19. Sample: peripheral blood. This chain's CDR3 is CASSAQHGSGANVLTF. The DNA for the CDR3 is TGCGCCAGCAGCGCCCAACATGGCTCTGGGGCCAACGTCCTGACTTTC.